These T cell receptor beta chains were read from a single sample in a study of T cell responses to AZD1222 COVID-19 vaccine. TCRdb's table, derived via immunoSEQ multiplex PCR, lists solely in-frame clones and lacks some. The sample yields roughly 140,000 clones, about 93% seen once. The sample here was peripheral blood, taken on day 0 of AZD1222 vaccination. These receptors came from an adult in good health. Both conserved end residues are part of each CDR3. The order of the fields is clone size, V gene, CDR3 length, D gene, J gene, CDR3 protein, CDR3 DNA. D genes are given only for firm matches. Clone size is stated in some rows and not others, as once, few, many or a class when expanded.

clone size: .
V gene: TRBV29-1
CDR3 length: 16
D gene: .
J gene: TRBJ1-2
CDR3 protein: CSVEGVTGRRAGGYTF
CDR3 DNA: TGCAGCGTTGAAGGTGTCACAGGGAGGCGCGCGGGTGGCTACACCTTC

clone size: once
V gene: TRBV5-1
CDR3 length: 17
D gene: TRBD1
J gene: TRBJ2-3
CDR3 protein: CASSLGGQSTSTDTQYF
CDR3 DNA: TGCGCCAGCAGCTTGGGGGGACAGAGTACGAGCACAGATACGCAGTATTTT

clone size: few
V gene: TRBV5-1
CDR3 length: 14
D gene: TRBD1
J gene: TRBJ1-2
CDR3 protein: CASSTGGTNYGYTF
CDR3 DNA: TGCGCCAGCAGCACAGGGGGCACGAACTATGGCTACACCTTC

clone size: once
V gene: TRBV3-1/TRBV3-2
CDR3 length: 12
D gene: .
J gene: TRBJ2-4
CDR3 protein: CASSRGNSIQYF
CDR3 DNA: TGTGCCAGCAGCCGTGGGAATAGCATTCAGTACTTC

clone size: .
V gene: TRBV7-2
CDR3 length: 11
D gene: .
J gene: TRBJ2-2
CDR3 protein: CASRENGELFF
CDR3 DNA: TGTGCCAGCAGGGAAAACGGGGAGCTGTTTTTT

clone size: .
V gene: TRBV12-3/TRBV12-4
CDR3 length: 12
D gene: .
J gene: TRBJ1-6
CDR3 protein: CASSPSYSPLHF
CDR3 DNA: TGTGCCAGCTCCCCCTCCTATTCACCCCTCCACTTT

clone size: .
V gene: TRBV4-3
CDR3 length: 13
D gene: .
J gene: TRBJ1-5
CDR3 protein: CASSLGNNQPQHF
CDR3 DNA: TGCGCCAGCAGCCTCGGGAACAATCAGCCCCAGCATTTT

clone size: .
V gene: TRBV5-1
CDR3 length: 12
D gene: .
J gene: TRBJ2-5
CDR3 protein: CASSLGQETQYF
CDR3 DNA: TGCGCCAGCAGTTTGGGTCAAGAGACCCAGTACTTC

clone size: .
V gene: TRBV12-3/TRBV12-4
CDR3 length: 13
D gene: .
J gene: TRBJ2-4
CDR3 protein: CASSFRLRNIQYF
CDR3 DNA: TGTGCCAGCAGTTTCAGGTTGCGCAACATTCAGTACTTC

clone size: .
V gene: TRBV21-1
CDR3 length: 18
D gene: .
J gene: TRBJ1-1
CDR3 protein: CASSHQTGGKDYSTEAFF
CDR3 DNA: TGTGCCAGCAGCCATCAGACAGGGGGAAAGGACTATAGCACTGAAGCTTTCTTT

clone size: .
V gene: TRBV10-3
CDR3 length: 16
D gene: TRBD1
J gene: TRBJ1-2
CDR3 protein: CAISLDRDRASYGYTF
CDR3 DNA: TGTGCCATCAGCCTAGACCGGGACAGAGCCTCCTATGGCTACACCTTC

clone size: .
V gene: TRBV11-2
CDR3 length: 17
D gene: .
J gene: TRBJ1-6
CDR3 protein: CASSTWTESSYNSPLHF
CDR3 DNA: TGTGCCAGCAGCACCTGGACCGAGAGCTCCTATAATTCACCCCTCCACTTT

clone size: .
V gene: TRBV7-2
CDR3 length: 14
D gene: .
J gene: TRBJ2-5
CDR3 protein: CASSSPTGGETQYF
CDR3 DNA: TGTGCCAGCAGCTCACCGACAGGTGGGGAGACCCAGTACTTC

clone size: .
V gene: TRBV4-1
CDR3 length: 12
D gene: .
J gene: TRBJ1-1
CDR3 protein: CASSHQGQEAFF
CDR3 DNA: TGCGCCAGCAGCCACCAAGGACAGGAAGCTTTCTTT

clone size: .
V gene: TRBV6-5
CDR3 length: 15
D gene: .
J gene: TRBJ1-2
CDR3 protein: CASSLLGEANYGYTF
CDR3 DNA: TGTGCCAGCAGTCTCTTGGGGGAAGCTAACTATGGCTACACCTTC

clone size: .
V gene: TRBV30
CDR3 length: 13
D gene: TRBD1
J gene: TRBJ1-2
CDR3 protein: CAWSPPGQYGYTF
CDR3 DNA: TGTGCCTGGAGTCCCCCGGGACAGTATGGCTACACCTTC

clone size: .
V gene: TRBV5-1
CDR3 length: 14
D gene: .
J gene: TRBJ1-6
CDR3 protein: CASSLEAGNSPLHF
CDR3 DNA: TGCGCCAGCAGCTTGGAGGCAGGGAATTCACCCCTCCACTTT

clone size: .
V gene: TRBV5-1
CDR3 length: 17
D gene: .
J gene: TRBJ1-1
CDR3 protein: CASSLVGSVHMNTEAFF
CDR3 DNA: TGCGCCAGCAGCTTGGTTGGGTCCGTTCACATGAACACTGAAGCTTTCTTT

clone size: .
V gene: TRBV19
CDR3 length: 13
D gene: .
J gene: TRBJ2-1
CDR3 protein: CASSPRLEDEQFF
CDR3 DNA: TGTGCCAGTAGTCCCCGACTAGAGGATGAGCAGTTCTTC

clone size: .
V gene: TRBV10-2
CDR3 length: 13
D gene: .
J gene: TRBJ2-1
CDR3 protein: CASRDSSYNEQFF
CDR3 DNA: TGCGCCAGCAGGGACAGTAGCTACAATGAGCAGTTCTTC

clone size: .
V gene: TRBV4-1
CDR3 length: 15
D gene: .
J gene: TRBJ1-4
CDR3 protein: CASSQTGTPAEKLFF
CDR3 DNA: TGCGCCAGCAGCCAAACCGGGACACCTGCTGAAAAACTGTTTTTT

clone size: once
V gene: TRBV5-1
CDR3 length: 15
D gene: .
J gene: TRBJ1-4
CDR3 protein: CASSFVTATNEKLFF
CDR3 DNA: TGCGCCAGCAGCTTCGTCACCGCAACTAATGAAAAACTGTTTTTT

clone size: .
V gene: TRBV9
CDR3 length: 13
D gene: TRBD2
J gene: TRBJ2-1
CDR3 protein: CASSVEGGGFPFF
CDR3 DNA: TGTGCCAGCAGCGTAGAAGGCGGGGGGTTCCCGTTCTTC